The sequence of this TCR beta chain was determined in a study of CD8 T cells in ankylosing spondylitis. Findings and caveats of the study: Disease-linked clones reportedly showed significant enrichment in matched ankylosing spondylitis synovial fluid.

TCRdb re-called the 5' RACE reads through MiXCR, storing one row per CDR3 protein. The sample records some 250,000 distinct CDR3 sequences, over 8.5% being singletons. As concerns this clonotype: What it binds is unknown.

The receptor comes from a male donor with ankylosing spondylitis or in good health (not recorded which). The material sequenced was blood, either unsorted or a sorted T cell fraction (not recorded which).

CDR3 residues: CASSQDQVLGEQYF. The CDR3 DNA reads TGTGCCAGCAGCCAAGATCAGGTCTTAGGGGAGCAGTACTTC. The gene calls are TRBV3-1 and TRBJ2-7, with D unclear. V shed 0 bases and J shed 7 bases, with 13 bases lying between them. This CDR3 is 14 amino acids long. CDR1 is LGHDT and CDR2 is YNNKEL in the germline V gene (reference sequence).